Below are 26 T cell receptor beta chains sequenced from a single sample in a study of blood T cell repertoires in COVID-19. The repertoire was sequenced with immunoSEQ multiplex PCR; TCRdb's copy has only in-frame clones and lacks some. The sample has some 150,000 clones; 70% to 90% are singletons. Sequencing used peripheral blood. These receptors were taken from a human donor in a cohort sampled during active COVID-19.

The rearrangement uses TRBV27 and TRBJ1-1; tentatively, D is TRBD1 (6 bases). Germline CDR1 MNHEY, CDR2 SMNVEV (reference sequence). The CDR3 runs to 15 residues. Trimming stripped 5 bases from V and 0 bases from J, with 13 bases between. Here the CDR3 reads CASSPQDRMNTEAFF. The DNA for the CDR3 is TGTGCCAGCAGTCCCCAGGACAGAATGAACACTGAAGCTTTCTTT.

The chain uses TRBV19 and TRBJ1-1; 11 nucleotides agree with TRBD1. J was trimmed by 5 bases and V by 3 bases; bases with no gene match: 5. There are 15 residues in the CDR3. Germline CDR1 reads LNHDA; CDR2 reads SQIVND (reference sequence). The CDR3 protein is CASSMGTGGETEAFF. The CDR3 DNA is TGTGCCAGTAGTATGGGGACAGGGGGTGAGACTGAAGCTTTCTTT.

CDR3 in DNA: TGCGCCAGCAGCAGCGGGAGGGCTAGCACAGATACGCAGTATTTT. It translates to CASSSGRASTDTQYF. This chain links TRBV4-1 with TRBJ2-3; 10 nucleotides agree with TRBD2. This CDR3 is built from 15 residues. Trimming removed 5 bases from V and 0 bases from J; junction bases left unmatched: 2. CDR1 is MGHRA, CDR2 YSYEKL, per germline.

The chain links TRBV28 to TRBJ1-6; tentative D call: TRBD1 (6 bases). Germline values: CDR1 MDHEN, CDR2 SYDVKM. The V gene lost 3 bases and the J gene lost 11 bases, with 14 bases spanning the gap. CDR3 length: 14 residues. CDR3: CASSLMGARAPLHF. CDR3 DNA sequence: TGTGCCAGCAGTTTGATGGGGGCTAGGGCACCCCTCCACTTT.

The rearrangement links TRBV7-2 to TRBJ2-3, with 11 bases lining up with TRBD2. Germline CDR1 reads SGHTA; CDR2 reads FQGNSA. The J segment lost 1 base and the V segment lost 3 bases, leaving 6 bases of the junction unmatched. The length of the CDR3 is 17 residues. The DNA for the CDR3 is TGTGCCAGCAGCTTGTATACGGGACTAGCGGGCACAGATACGCAGTATTTT. The encoded protein is CASSLYTGLAGTDTQYF.

The table lists this clone with a few counts. J is TRBJ2-1 and V is TRBV5-1; 10 positions agree with TRBD2. Trimming cost V 0 bases and J 0 bases; bases outside gene matches: 3. Germline V gene data show CDR1 as SGHRS and CDR2 as YFSETQ. The CDR3 extends over 17 amino acids. DNA of the CDR3: TGCGCCAGCAGCTTGGGAAGGACTAGCGGCTCCTACAATGAGCAGTTCTTC. Translating gives CASSLGRTSGSYNEQFF.

This chain links TRBV27 with TRBJ1-6; D ambiguous. Germline CDR1 and CDR2: MNHEY and SMNVEV (reference sequence). This CDR3 spans 15 amino acids. V shed 5 bases and J shed 1 base, with 9 bases lying between them. The CDR3 DNA follows: TGTGCCAGCAGTATAGCAGAGTCCTATAATTCACCCCTCCACTTT. Protein: CASSIAESYNSPLHF.

The rearrangement links TRBV28 to TRBJ1-5; perhaps TRBD1 as D (6 bases). The CDR3 loop spans 13 amino acids. The V end lost 3 bases, the J end lost 11 bases, and 14 bases lay between the germline ends. The germline CDR1 and CDR2 sequences are MDHEN and SYDVKM. Written as DNA, the CDR3 is TGTGCCAGCAGTTTCGGGGGGGCTAGGGCCCAGCATTTT. The encoded protein is CASSFGGARAQHF.

The gene calls are TRBV6-2 or TRBV6-3 and TRBJ1-1; D gene unclear. With 1 base removed from V and 3 bases from J, the gap between germline ends came to 6 bases. CDR1 and CDR2 from the germline V gene are MNHEY and SVGEGT. The CDR3 sequence is 13 residues long. The CDR3 region is CASSYWRDTEAFF. CDR3 in DNA: TGTGCCAGCAGTTACTGGAGAGACACTGAAGCTTTCTTT.

A few counts support this clone. This chain joins TRBV12-3 or TRBV12-4 and TRBJ1-1, with D tentatively TRBD1 (5 bases). The V end was cut by 5 bases, the J end by 6 bases, with 13 bases between. The CDR3 loop spans 13 amino acids. CDR3 sequence reads: CASSLRAGPEAFF. CDR3 DNA: TGTGCCAGCAGTCTCAGGGCGGGGCCTGAAGCTTTCTTT.

This clone was found once. The chain combines TRBV30 with TRBJ2-4, with a possible D match to TRBD2 (7 bases). V was trimmed by 2 bases and J by 6 bases, leaving 11 bases between them. The CDR3 loop spans 13 amino acids. Germline values: CDR1 GTSNPN, CDR2 SVGIG (reference sequence). CDR3 sequence reads: CAWSQGGGNIQYF. In nucleotides, the CDR3 is TGTGCCTGGAGTCAAGGGGGGGGAAACATTCAGTACTTC.

This clone was seen at least ten times. The chain is built from TRBV9 and TRBJ2-3; 7 bases map to TRBD2. Germline values: CDR1 SGDLS, CDR2 YYNGEE. After removal of 4 bases from V and 3 bases from J, the junction contained 14 bases not matched to a gene. This CDR3 has 17 residues. The CDR3 region has the DNA TGTGCCAGCAGCCGGGGTTGGCGGGGGAGTCCGACAGATACGCAGTATTTT. Its translation: CASSRGWRGSPTDTQYF.

The V call is TRBV28, the J call TRBJ1-2, with a tentative D call TRBD1 (6 bases). V dropped 6 bases and J dropped 4 bases, with 21 bases sitting between them. The CDR3 is 16 amino acids. The germline CDR1 and CDR2 sequences are MDHEN and SYDVKM. Written as DNA, the CDR3 is TGTGCCAGCAGCTCCTCGGACAGCGGTGGACGCTATGGCTACACCTTC. Protein sequence: CASSSSDSGGRYGYTF.

This chain uses TRBV18 with TRBJ1-6; 7 bases are shared with TRBD1. CDR1 is KGHSH, CDR2 LQKENI, per germline. V lost 4 bases to trimming and J lost 7 bases; unmatched junction nucleotides: 10. The CDR3 totals 16 residues. The CDR3 DNA reads TGTGCCAGCTCACTAGGTTCCGGGACAGACAATTCACCCCTCCACTTT. This translates into CASSLGSGTDNSPLHF.

V and J are TRBV9 and TRBJ2-5; no firm D call. Germline-derived CDR1 and CDR2 are SGDLS and YYNGEE. V was trimmed by 3 bases and J by 0 bases, leaving 12 bases between them. This CDR3 is 15 amino acids long. The CDR3 loop reads CASSDGFRYQETQYF. CDR3 in DNA: TGTGCCAGCAGCGACGGCTTCAGGTACCAAGAGACCCAGTACTTC.

This chain links TRBV7-8 with TRBJ1-1; D not certain. This CDR3 spans 16 amino acids. Trimming took off 2 bases at V and 2 bases at J, with 15 bases between the two ends. Germline assignment: CDR1 SGHVS and CDR2 FQNEAQ. CDR3: CASSLSRRRGNTEAFF. The CDR3 DNA is TGTGCCAGCAGCTTAAGTCGTCGGAGAGGAAACACTGAAGCTTTCTTT. The full variable domain, rest sourced from reference TRBV7-8 and TRBJ1-1, is GAGVSQSPRYKVAKRGQDVALRCDPISGHVSLFWYQQALGQGPEFLTYFQNEAQLDKSGLPSDRFFAERPEGSVSTLKIQRTQQEDSAVYLCASSLSRRRGNTEAFFGQGTRLTVV.

The rearrangement uses TRBV7-3 and TRBJ2-3; D remains ambiguous. Trimming shortened V by 3 bases and J by 4 bases, and 14 bases separated the two germline ends. This CDR3 is 15 amino acids long. The germline V gene has CDR1 SGHTA and CDR2 FQGTGA. CDR3 coding DNA: TGTGCCAGCAGCTTGTCCGCCGGTGGTGCAGATACGCAGTATTTT. Translating it yields CASSLSAGGADTQYF.

This clone was found once. This chain uses TRBV5-1 with TRBJ1-4; the D gene is possibly TRBD1 (6 bases). CDR1 is SGHRS, CDR2 YFSETQ, per germline. CDR3 size: 14 residues. The V end was cut by 5 bases, the J end by 0 bases, with 8 bases between. The CDR3 protein is CASRDSATNEKLFF. The CDR3 nucleotides are TGCGCCAGCAGGGACAGTGCAACTAATGAAAAACTGTTTTTT.

The chain's CDR3 is CASSLEQGPYEQYF. CDR3 nucleotide sequence: TGTGCCAGCAGCTTGGAACAGGGCCCCTACGAGCAGTACTTC. The chain couples TRBV5-4 to TRBJ2-7; possibly TRBD1 for D (6 bases). CDR1 SGHNT and CDR2 YYREEE come from the germline V gene (reference sequence). CDR3 length: 14 residues. The V end lost 0 bases, the J end lost 2 bases, and 9 bases lay between the germline ends.

This chain joins TRBV19 and TRBJ1-4; a weak D match, TRBD1 (5 bases). Germline V CDR1 and CDR2: LNHDA, SQIVND (reference sequence). CDR3 length: 15 amino acids. V lost 4 bases to trimming and J lost 6 bases, with 15 bases between them. The CDR3 region is CASSTSGGTYEKLFF. CDR3 sequence (DNA): TGTGCCAGTAGTACCTCCGGAGGGACCTATGAAAAACTGTTTTTT.

This sequence joins TRBV7-9 and TRBJ2-2; 10 bases fit TRBD2. The germline V gene encodes CDR1 SEHNR and CDR2 FQNEAQ (reference sequence). The trim removed 2 bases at V and 7 bases at J, leaving 7 bases unmatched. The length of the CDR3 is 16 residues. CDR3 in DNA: TGTGCCAGCAGCTTAAGTCTAGCGGGAGCGGTCGGGGAGCTGTTTTTT. Amino acids: CASSLSLAGAVGELFF.

The chain combines TRBV24-1 with TRBJ2-3, with D perhaps TRBD2 (5 bases). The CDR3 covers 15 residues. The ends were cut back, 3 bases at V and 3 bases at J, with 12 bases in the middle. Germline V gene data show CDR1 as KGHDR and CDR2 as SFDVKD. The CDR3 DNA is TGTGCCACCAGTGATCGGGGTCGTGGGACAGATACGCAGTATTTT. Its protein is CATSDRGRGTDTQYF.

The genes are TRBV2 and TRBJ2-3; 9 bases align to TRBD1. Trimming cost V 2 bases and J 3 bases; bases outside gene matches: 3. CDR1 SNHLY and CDR2 FYNNEI come from the germline V gene. This CDR3 contains 15 residues. The CDR3 spells CASSEWGQGTDTQYF. In nucleotides, the CDR3 is TGTGCCAGCAGTGAATGGGGACAGGGAACAGATACGCAGTATTTT.

V and J are TRBV19 and TRBJ2-5; TRBD1 is a possible D gene (5 bases). The CDR3 loop spans 15 amino acids. The ends were cut back, 3 bases at V and 2 bases at J, with 13 bases in the middle. Germline assignment: CDR1 LNHDA and CDR2 SQIVND (reference sequence). The CDR3 sequence: CASSIDSTGQETQYF. Written as DNA, the CDR3 is TGTGCCAGTAGTATTGACAGTACCGGGCAAGAGACCCAGTACTTC.

The chain joins TRBV18 to TRBJ1-1, with D maybe TRBD1 (6 bases). Trimming cost V 2 bases and J 1 base, with 17 bases left between them. This CDR3 region has 17 residues. The germline CDR1 and CDR2 sequences are KGHSH and LQKENI. CDR3 in DNA: TGTGCCAGCTCACCAAGGGGCACAGGGTCATCGAACACTGAAGCTTTCTTT. It encodes CASSPRGTGSSNTEAFF.

This clone was counted between two and nine times. The V call is TRBV4-2, the J call TRBJ2-3; maybe TRBD1 (5 bases). The ends were cut back, 2 bases at V and 0 bases at J, with 12 bases in the middle. The CDR3 sequence is 16 residues long. Germline CDR1 reads LGHNA; CDR2 reads YNFKEQ. The CDR3 DNA is TGTGCCAGCAGCCAACAAACCGACAGAAGCACAGATACGCAGTATTTT. Encoded protein: CASSQQTDRSTDTQYF.